The 5 T cell receptor beta chains given below trace back to one sample, sequenced in a study of blood T cell repertoires in COVID-19. This table comes from immunoSEQ multiplex PCR, and its TCRdb copy is limited to in-frame clones, with some not included. Of some 100,000 clones in the sample, roughly 88% were seen once. The sample consisted of peripheral blood. Receptors were obtained from a human donor with active COVID-19. The donor label of this sample is uncertain.

This chain connects TRBV11-3 to TRBJ2-3; D is ambiguous. CDR3 length: 11 amino acids. Germline CDR1 and CDR2: SGHNT and YENEEA. Trimming left V 5 bases short and J 6 bases short, with 6 bases between. CDR3 sequence: CASSLGDTQYF. Written as DNA, the CDR3 is TGTGCCAGCAGCCTCGGGGATACGCAGTATTTT.

The chain links TRBV7-2 to TRBJ2-3; D may be TRBD2 (7 bases). Germline V gives CDR1 SGHTA, CDR2 FQGNSA. Trimming stripped 7 bases from V and 8 bases from J, with 22 bases between. CDR3 length: 15 residues. CDR3 coding DNA: TGTGCCAGCACCTACGGGCGGGGGACACCTGGTACGCAGTATTTT. Protein: CASTYGRGTPGTQYF.

The rearrangement joins TRBV4-3 to TRBJ1-3; maybe TRBD1 (5 bases). The V end lost 3 bases, the J end lost 2 bases, and 11 bases lay between the germline ends. CDR3 length: 15 amino acids. The germline CDR1 and CDR2 sequences are LGHNA and YSLEER. The CDR3 loop reads CASSHRQGTGNTIYF. In nucleotides, the CDR3 is TGCGCCAGCAGCCACCGTCAGGGAACTGGAAACACCATATATTTT.

J is TRBJ1-1 and V is TRBV7-2, with a tentative D call TRBD1 (5 bases). The germline gives CDR1 SGHTA, CDR2 FQGNSA. Between the trimmed V and J ends, which lost 0 bases and 4 bases, there was a span of 12 bases. The CDR3 covers 15 residues. DNA for the CDR3: TGTGCCAGCAGCTTAGCGGCGGGGGGAGCCACTGAAGCTTTCTTT. Translating it yields CASSLAAGGATEAFF.

This sequence joins TRBV4-1 and TRBJ1-4; 7 positions agree with TRBD1. In germline, CDR1 is MGHRA, CDR2 YSYEKL. J lost 5 bases, V lost 1 base, and 13 bases had no gene match. The CDR3 sequence is 18 residues long. CDR3 region: CASSQGSARGRLNEKLFF. The CDR3 DNA is TGCGCCAGCAGCCAAGGTTCGGCTAGGGGGCGCTTAAATGAAAAACTGTTTTTT.